The clone carrying this TCR beta chain appeared a few times. The entry originates in a study of blood T cell repertoires in COVID-19. On the study more broadly: The origin of the acute and convalescent COVID-19 samples was the United States, Italy and Spain. Sources were T cells, B-cell-depleted T cells, or PBMCs; the material itself was cDNA or gDNA.

CDR1 and CDR2 (germline): SGHTA, FQGNSA. Trimming pared 1 base from V and 3 bases from J, leaving 12 bases between. The CDR3 is 15 amino acids. In the authors' workflow: From reference gene primer amplification, estimates of nucleated cell counts were derived. Assay: immunoSEQ multiplex PCR; the TCRdb copy retains only in-frame clones and omits some. That table gives V, J and clone size, and the DNA gave D and trimming. The sample lists 30,000 to 40,000 clones, around 84% seen once, with roughly an eighth in the top ten. This receptor was obtained from a human donor in a cohort sampled during active COVID-19. The sample consisted of peripheral blood. The rearrangement joins TRBV7-2 to TRBJ2-5, with D perhaps TRBD2 (6 bases). CDR3 sequence reads: CASSLVGSGKETQYF. CDR3 coding DNA: TGTGCCAGCAGCTTAGTCGGTAGCGGCAAAGAGACCCAGTACTTC.